The clone carrying this T cell receptor (beta chain) appeared a few times. The antigen is unknown. These data come from a study of blood T cells in healthy people across ages. Study-level findings and limits: Changes in expanded clonotypes were possibly confounded, as the CMV status of donors was unknown.

Using a J-beta primer mix together with a sample-barcoded 5' primer, a second PCR was run for about 6 to 12 cycles. TCRdb called the 5' RACE reads again in MiXCR, with one record for every CDR3 protein. The sample lists around 280,000 distinct CDR3 sequences; around 30% were seen once. Germline V lookup: CDR1 SGHTA, CDR2 FQGNSA. Trimming took 4 bases from V and 8 from J, leaving 11 bases between them. This CDR3 region has 12 residues. Sequencing input: blood. This TCR was sampled from a woman in her seventies in good health. The chain is built from TRBV7-2 and TRBJ1-2; D unclear. This CDR3 is CASSSNGVGYTF. DNA of the CDR3: TGTGCCAGCAGCTCCAATGGGGTGGGCTACACCTTC.